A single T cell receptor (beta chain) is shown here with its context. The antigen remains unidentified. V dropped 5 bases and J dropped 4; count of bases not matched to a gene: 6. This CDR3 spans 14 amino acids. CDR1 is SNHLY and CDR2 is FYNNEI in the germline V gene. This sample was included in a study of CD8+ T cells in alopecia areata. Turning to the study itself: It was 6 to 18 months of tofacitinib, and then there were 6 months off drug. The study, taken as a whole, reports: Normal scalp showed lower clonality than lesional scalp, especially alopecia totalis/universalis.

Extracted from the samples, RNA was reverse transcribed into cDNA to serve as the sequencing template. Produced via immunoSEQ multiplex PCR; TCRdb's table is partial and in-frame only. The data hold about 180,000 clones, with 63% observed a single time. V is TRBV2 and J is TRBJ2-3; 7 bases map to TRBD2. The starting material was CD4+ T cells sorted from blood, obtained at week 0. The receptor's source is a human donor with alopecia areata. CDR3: CASSPGLSPDTQYF. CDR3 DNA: TGTGCCAGCAGTCCGGGACTATCCCCAGATACGCAGTATTTT.